Sequencing of this TCR beta chain was carried out in a study of blood T cell repertoires in COVID-19. On the study more broadly: Sources were T cells, B-cell-depleted T cells, or PBMCs; the material itself was cDNA or gDNA.

Germline-derived CDR1 and CDR2 are SNHLY and FYNNEI. V shed 5 bases and J shed 4 bases, with 3 bases lying between them. CDR3 size: 11 residues. In the authors' workflow: The assay estimated nucleated cells by amplifying reference gene primers. Profiled with immunoSEQ multiplex PCR; TCRdb holds only in-frame clones, not every one. For V, J and clone size, that table is used; D and trimming come from the DNA. The table lists approximately 220,000 clones, around four fifths of them singletons. The chain is built from TRBV2 and TRBJ2-4; D gene ambiguous. This clonotype originated in a woman between 50 and 59 years old with acute or convalescent COVID-19. The sequenced sample consisted of peripheral blood. The CDR3 DNA reads as TGTGCCAGCAGTCCAAAAAACATTCAGTACTTC. Protein sequence: CASSPKNIQYF.